One sample yielded the 5 T cell receptor beta chains listed below, sequenced in a study of siplizumab effects on memory and regulatory T cells (dated by TCRdb to about 2019). The library was built by means of the immunoSEQ multiplex PCR assay. The immuneACCESS repertoire file appears here via TCRdb, limited to in-frame rearrangements. These files lack a portion of the clones; in checked studies, under half of the deficit traces to unresolved V genes, and the cause of the others is not known. The sample table shows around 100,000 clones, and over 85% are seen once. The ten largest clones take up about 0.62% of the sample. Sequencing input: Tregs sorted from blood. These TCRs come from a human donor in good health.

This clone was counted only a few times. J is TRBJ1-6 and V is TRBV4-2; tentative D call: TRBD1 (6 bases). This CDR3 contains 12 residues. Germline V gives CDR1 LGHNA, CDR2 YNFKEQ. Between the trimmed V and J ends, which lost 4 bases and 8 bases, there was a span of 6 bases. The CDR3 sequence is CASSRTDSPLHF. CDR3 nucleotide sequence: TGTGCCAGCAGCCGGACAGATTCACCCCTCCACTTT.

CDR3 in amino acids: CASSRTPGTEAFF. CDR3 nucleotide sequence: TGCGCCAGCAGCAGGACACCAGGGACTGAAGCTTTCTTT. The chain uses TRBV5-1 and TRBJ1-1; D perhaps matches TRBD1 (5 bases). Trimming left V 4 bases short and J 5 bases short, with 12 bases between. CDR1 is SGHRS and CDR2 is YFSETQ in the germline V gene. CDR3 length: 13 residues.

This clone was seen once. V usage is TRBV30 and J usage is TRBJ2-5; D is undetermined. V was shortened by 0 bases and J by 3 bases, with 2 bases between the two germline ends. CDR1 is GTSNPN and CDR2 is SVGIG in the germline V gene (reference sequence). This CDR3 comprises 11 residues. CDR3 nucleotide sequence: TGTGCCTGGAGTGTGGAAGAGACCCAGTACTTC. This gives the protein CAWSVEETQYF.

The chain recombines TRBV6-5 with TRBJ1-2; the D is unclear. Germline values: CDR1 MNHEY, CDR2 SVGAGI. CDR3 length: 13 residues. Trimming stripped 6 bases from V and 4 bases from J, with 12 bases between. The CDR3 sequence: CASRFSGSYGYTF. CDR3 bases: TGTGCCAGCAGATTTTCAGGTTCCTATGGCTACACCTTC.

The chain joins TRBV4-1 to TRBJ2-7; D gene uncertain. The CDR3 contains 14 residues. Trimming cost V 1 base and J 0 bases, with 7 bases left between them. Germline CDR1 is MGHRA and CDR2 is YSYEKL. The CDR3 coding sequence is TGCGCCAGCAGCCAAGTCGGCACCTCCTACGAGCAGTACTTC. This gives the protein CASSQVGTSYEQYF.